This T cell receptor (beta chain) was documented in a study of Ad26.COV2.S vaccination and SARS-CoV-2 variants. Specified treatment: around 19 received Ad26.COV2.S at low or high dose, single or two shots; five or six received placebo; per-sample allocation not given. Samples analyzed were those drawn on day 63 after the first vaccine or placebo injection. The donor's status was that of an adult aged 18-55 years in Boston. The data were produced by immunoSEQ multiplex PCR, yet TCRdb's version contains in-frame clones alone and is incomplete. The top ten hold more than 3% of the sample, which has about 390,000 clones, 75% to 90% seen once. The V end lost 5 bases, the J end lost 0 bases, and 11 bases lay between the germline ends. The CDR3 covers 15 residues. Germline loops: CDR1 MNHNY, CDR2 SVGAGI (reference sequence).

V is TRBV6-6 and J is TRBJ1-5; D unresolved. The sequenced sample was peripheral blood, obtained in a trial of Ad26.COV2.S vaccine versus placebo. This clonotype was sampled from a person aged 18-60 years who received the Ad26.COV2.S COVID-19 vaccine or a placebo. CDR3 loop: CASSPDPYSNQPQHF. CDR3 DNA: TGTGCCAGCAGTCCGGACCCCTATAGCAATCAGCCCCAGCATTTT.